The clone carrying this T cell receptor (beta chain) was seen a handful of times. Its antigen is as yet unknown. CDR3 length equals 13 residues. The V end lost 3 bases, the J end lost 7 bases, and 12 bases lay between the germline ends. CDR1 and CDR2 (germline): LNHNV, YYDKDF (reference sequence). This specimen belongs to a study of stem cell transplantation in POMP-related autoinflammatory disease. As for the study in general: Impaired MHC class I-dependent CD8+ differentiation was hypothesized from defective thymoproteasomes. Findings and limits, study-wide: Across all analyzed T-cell subsets, patients with PRAID tended toward reduced diversity and increased clonality. Fewer unique TRB V-J gene pairings were identified in patients with PRAID.

Libraries were prepared by immunoSEQ multiplex PCR; TCRdb keeps only in-frame clonotypes and omits some of them. Here the sample spans approximately 1,500 clones, 81% being singletons. The source material was Tregs from PBMCs. V is TRBV15 and J is TRBJ2-5; D is undetermined. The sequence was obtained from a human donor in good health. DNA of the CDR3: TGTGCCACCAGCAGTGGGGTGTTCGGGACCCAGTACTTC. The encoded protein is CATSSGVFGTQYF.